This T cell receptor (beta chain) appears in the sequencing data of a study of OX40 agonist ivuxolimab in advanced cancers. This clone was counted a single time. TCRdb keeps only in-frame clones here, not all; method: immunoSEQ multiplex PCR. Of about 63,000 clones detected, 80% to 90% appear once; the ten largest clones hold approximately 12%. Losses at the gene ends were 8 bases for V and 4 bases for J; bases not matched to a gene: 5. The CDR3 runs to 13 residues. CDR1 SEHNR and CDR2 FQNEAQ come from the germline V gene (reference sequence). The sequences come from CD4+ or CD8+ T cells sorted from blood, collected in a trial of the OX40 agonist ivuxolimab. The clonotype comes from an adult with an advanced solid tumor such as melanoma, head and neck, liver or kidney cancer. The chain uses TRBV7-9 and TRBJ2-1, with 7 bases that match TRBD2. CDR3 bases: TGTGCCAGCGGGCTAGCGGCTTACAATGAGCAGTTCTTC. This sequence encodes CASGLAAYNEQFF.